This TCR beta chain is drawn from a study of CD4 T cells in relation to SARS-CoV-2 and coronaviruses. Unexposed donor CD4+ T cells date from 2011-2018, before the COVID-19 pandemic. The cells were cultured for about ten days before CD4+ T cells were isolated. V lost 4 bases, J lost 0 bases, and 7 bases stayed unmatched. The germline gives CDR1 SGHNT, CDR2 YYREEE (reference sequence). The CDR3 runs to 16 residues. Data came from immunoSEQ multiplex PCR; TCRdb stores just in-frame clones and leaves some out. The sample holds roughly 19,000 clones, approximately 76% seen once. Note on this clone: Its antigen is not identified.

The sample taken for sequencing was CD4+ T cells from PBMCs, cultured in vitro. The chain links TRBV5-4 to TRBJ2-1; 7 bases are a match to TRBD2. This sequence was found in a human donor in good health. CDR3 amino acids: CASSPGGRASYNEQFF. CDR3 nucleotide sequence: TGTGCCAGCAGCCCGGGTGGGAGGGCCTCCTACAATGAGCAGTTCTTC.